This is a list of T cell receptor beta chains from one sample in a study of breast tumors, draining lymph nodes, adjacent tissues. TCRdb ran MiXCR on the multiplex PCR reads and lists one entry per CDR3 protein. Of approximately 150,000 distinct CDR3 sequences listed, over 25% are singletons. Material: axillary lymph node tissue. The receptors come from a female donor with breast cancer. Some clones in this sample may be carry-over from other donors' samples. The CDR3 runs from the conserved cysteine through the conserved F or W. Each record gives: J gene, V gene, clone size, CDR3 protein. A row's size may be missing; if present it is once, few, many or a size class.

J: TRBJ2-2
V: TRBV29-1
size: -
CDR3: CSSYVEEGELFF

J: TRBJ2-3
V: TRBV6-6
size: many
CDR3: CASSSGGAPDTQYF

J: TRBJ1-2
V: TRBV6-2/TRBV6-3
size: -
CDR3: CASSHFGGGYTF

J: TRBJ1-2
V: TRBV7-8
size: -
CDR3: CASSFIRDREGGYTF

J: TRBJ2-7
V: TRBV12-3/TRBV12-4
size: many
CDR3: CASSRVGSGYEQYF

J: TRBJ1-6
V: TRBV9
size: many
CDR3: CASSVGGVEGALHF

J: TRBJ2-3
V: TRBV6-1
size: many
CDR3: CASSEAAGQGSSDTQYF

J: TRBJ2-2
V: TRBV5-1
size: many
CDR3: CASSLTQGSGTGELFF

J: TRBJ2-3
V: TRBV7-3
size: many
CDR3: CASSLARSRGTDTQYF

J: TRBJ2-3
V: TRBV9
size: many
CDR3: CASSVGQLGDTQYF

J: TRBJ2-3
V: TRBV9
size: -
CDR3: CTSSVVSSTDTQYF

J: TRBJ1-5
V: TRBV10-3
size: many
CDR3: CAISEGVLQPQHF

J: TRBJ1-2
V: TRBV5-6
size: many
CDR3: CASSLPRVGLLGYTF

J: TRBJ1-2
V: TRBV18
size: many
CDR3: CASSGIQGADTF

J: TRBJ1-6
V: TRBV7-2
size: -
CDR3: CASSLVFSYNSPLHF

J: TRBJ1-5
V: TRBV20-1
size: -
CDR3: CSARGRGNQPQHF

J: TRBJ1-6
V: TRBV10-3
size: -
CDR3: CAIRTLREDSPLHF

J: TRBJ1-6
V: TRBV19
size: many
CDR3: CASHFRNRENSPLHF

J: TRBJ1-1
V: TRBV20-1
size: few
CDR3: CSASRDRGLTEAFF

J: TRBJ2-7
V: TRBV9
size: -
CDR3: CASSVNRDQRITSEQYF

J: TRBJ1-2
V: TRBV9
size: many
CDR3: CASSTAFNYGYTF

J: TRBJ1-5
V: TRBV18
size: many
CDR3: CASSPPSGRDQPQHF

J: TRBJ1-2
V: TRBV25-1
size: many
CDR3: CASSGPQGHGYTF

J: TRBJ2-7
V: TRBV29-1
size: -
CDR3: CSAMTSGSSYEQYF

J: TRBJ2-1
V: TRBV6-5
size: many
CDR3: CASTRGGQYNEQFF

J: TRBJ2-2
V: TRBV2
size: many
CDR3: CASKETGSGSGELFF

J: TRBJ1-1
V: TRBV10-3
size: -
CDR3: CAISDPENTEAFF

J: TRBJ1-5
V: TRBV6-6
size: -
CDR3: CATRGQVHQPQHF

J: TRBJ1-6
V: TRBV14
size: -
CDR3: CAGSQAARNPPLHF

J: TRBJ2-7
V: TRBV7-2
size: -
CDR3: CASSFYICSGTPDHEQYF

J: TRBJ1-2
V: TRBV6-1
size: many
CDR3: CASRYTINYGYTF

J: TRBJ1-1
V: TRBV11-2
size: -
CDR3: CASSLGGGRHTEAFF

J: TRBJ1-6
V: TRBV5-6
size: once
CDR3: CASSLASTGNHSPLHF

J: TRBJ1-6
V: TRBV12-3/TRBV12-4
size: -
CDR3: CASSLSAQGNSPLHF

J: TRBJ2-7
V: TRBV4-1
size: -
CDR3: CASSRGRGDSKYEQYF

J: TRBJ2-7
V: TRBV20-1
size: many
CDR3: CSAPVDSLHEQYF

J: TRBJ1-6
V: TRBV9
size: -
CDR3: CASSAGGGSGSPLHF

J: TRBJ1-1
V: TRBV15
size: few
CDR3: CATSRDIQSGDEAFF

J: TRBJ2-1
V: TRBV5-1
size: many
CDR3: CASTSTPGSSYNEQFF

J: TRBJ2-5
V: TRBV19
size: -
CDR3: CASSKGRGQETQYF

J: TRBJ2-3
V: TRBV20-1
size: many
CDR3: CSARLAGGPDTQYF

J: TRBJ1-6
V: TRBV6-6
size: many
CDR3: CASSYRDSNSPLHF